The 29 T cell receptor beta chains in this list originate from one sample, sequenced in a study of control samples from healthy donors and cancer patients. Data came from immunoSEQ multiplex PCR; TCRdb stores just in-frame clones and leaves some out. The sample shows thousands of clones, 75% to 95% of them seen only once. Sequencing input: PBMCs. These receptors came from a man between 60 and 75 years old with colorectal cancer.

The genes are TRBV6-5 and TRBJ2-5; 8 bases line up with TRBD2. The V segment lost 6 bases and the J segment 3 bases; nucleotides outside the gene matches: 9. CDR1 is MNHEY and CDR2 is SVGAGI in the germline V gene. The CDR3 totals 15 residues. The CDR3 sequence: CASSRYSGVEETQYF. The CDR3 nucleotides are TGTGCCAGCAGCCGCTATAGCGGGGTGGAAGAGACCCAGTACTTC.

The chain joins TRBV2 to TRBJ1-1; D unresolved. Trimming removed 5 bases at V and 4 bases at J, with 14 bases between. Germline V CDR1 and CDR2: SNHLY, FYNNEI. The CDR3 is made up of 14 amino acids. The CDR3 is CASSRESGSTEAFF. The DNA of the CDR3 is TGTGCCAGCAGTCGGGAATCTGGGAGCACTGAAGCTTTCTTT.

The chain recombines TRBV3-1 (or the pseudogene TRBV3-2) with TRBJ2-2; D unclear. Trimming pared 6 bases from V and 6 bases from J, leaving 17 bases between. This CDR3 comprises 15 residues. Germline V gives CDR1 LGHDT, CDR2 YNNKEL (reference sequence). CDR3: CASSQLQRRAGELFF. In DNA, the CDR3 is TGTGCCAGCAGTCAACTCCAGAGGCGAGCCGGGGAGCTGTTTTTT.

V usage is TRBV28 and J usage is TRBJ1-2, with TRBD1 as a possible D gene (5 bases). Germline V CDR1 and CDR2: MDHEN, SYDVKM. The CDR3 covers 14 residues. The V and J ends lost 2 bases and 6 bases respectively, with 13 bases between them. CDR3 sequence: CASSLVGRGDGYTF. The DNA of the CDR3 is TGTGCCAGCAGTTTAGTCGGGAGAGGGGATGGCTACACCTTC.

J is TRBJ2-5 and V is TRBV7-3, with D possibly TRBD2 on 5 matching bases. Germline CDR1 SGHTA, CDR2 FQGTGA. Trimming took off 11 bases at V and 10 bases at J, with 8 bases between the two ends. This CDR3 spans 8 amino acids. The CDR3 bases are TGTGCCTGGGGAGACCAGTACTTC. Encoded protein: CAWGDQYF.

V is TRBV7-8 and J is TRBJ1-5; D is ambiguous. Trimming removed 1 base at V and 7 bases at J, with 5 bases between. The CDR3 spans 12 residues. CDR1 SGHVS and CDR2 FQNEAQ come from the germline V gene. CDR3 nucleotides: TGTGCCAGCAGCTTAGGGGGACAGCCCCAGCATTTT. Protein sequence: CASSLGGQPQHF.

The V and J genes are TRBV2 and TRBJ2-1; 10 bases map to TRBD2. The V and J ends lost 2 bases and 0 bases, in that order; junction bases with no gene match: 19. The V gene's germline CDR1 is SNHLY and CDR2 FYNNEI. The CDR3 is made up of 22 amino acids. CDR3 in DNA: TGTGCCAGCAGTGAATTGTGGAGCCGGACTAGCGGATTTATCAGCTCCTACAATGAGCAGTTCTTC. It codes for CASSELWSRTSGFISSYNEQFF.

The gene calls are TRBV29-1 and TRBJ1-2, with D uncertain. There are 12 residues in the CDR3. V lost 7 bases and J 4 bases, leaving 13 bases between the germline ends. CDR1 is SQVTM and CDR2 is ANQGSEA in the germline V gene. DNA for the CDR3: TGCAGCGCAGTCAGTAACCTCTATGGCTACACCTTC. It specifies CSAVSNLYGYTF.

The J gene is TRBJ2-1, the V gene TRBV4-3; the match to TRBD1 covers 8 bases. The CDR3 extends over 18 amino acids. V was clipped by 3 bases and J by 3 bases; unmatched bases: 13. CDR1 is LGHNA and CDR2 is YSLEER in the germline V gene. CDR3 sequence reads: CASSHPAGGRGSYNEQFF. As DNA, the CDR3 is TGCGCCAGCAGCCACCCCGCAGGGGGCCGGGGGAGCTACAATGAGCAGTTCTTC.

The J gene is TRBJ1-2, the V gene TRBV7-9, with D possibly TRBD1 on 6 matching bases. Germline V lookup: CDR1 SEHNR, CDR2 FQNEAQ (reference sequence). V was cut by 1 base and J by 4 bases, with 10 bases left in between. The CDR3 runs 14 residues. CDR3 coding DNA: TGTGCCAGCAGCTTAGGGGGGCTTCGCTATGGCTACACCTTC. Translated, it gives CASSLGGLRYGYTF.

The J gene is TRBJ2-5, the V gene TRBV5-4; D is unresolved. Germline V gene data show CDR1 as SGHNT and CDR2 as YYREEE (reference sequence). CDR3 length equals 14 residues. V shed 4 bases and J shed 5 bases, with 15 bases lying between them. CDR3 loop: CASSRYKFQETQYF. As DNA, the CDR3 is TGTGCCAGCAGCCGTTACAAATTCCAGGAGACCCAGTACTTC.

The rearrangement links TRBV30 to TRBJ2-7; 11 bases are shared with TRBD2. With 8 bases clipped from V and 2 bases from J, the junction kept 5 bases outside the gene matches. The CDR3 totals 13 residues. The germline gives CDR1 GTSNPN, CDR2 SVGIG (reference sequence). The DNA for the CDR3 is TGTGCCCTTAGCGGGGGGGGTACCTACGAGCAGTACTTC. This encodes CALSGGGTYEQYF.

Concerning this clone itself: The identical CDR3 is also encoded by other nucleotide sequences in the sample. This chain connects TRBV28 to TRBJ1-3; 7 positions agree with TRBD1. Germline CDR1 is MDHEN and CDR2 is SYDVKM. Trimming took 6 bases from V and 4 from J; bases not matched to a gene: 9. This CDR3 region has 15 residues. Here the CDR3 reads CASRSDRVPGNTIYF. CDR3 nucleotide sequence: TGTGCCAGCAGGTCAGACAGGGTCCCCGGAAACACCATATATTTT.

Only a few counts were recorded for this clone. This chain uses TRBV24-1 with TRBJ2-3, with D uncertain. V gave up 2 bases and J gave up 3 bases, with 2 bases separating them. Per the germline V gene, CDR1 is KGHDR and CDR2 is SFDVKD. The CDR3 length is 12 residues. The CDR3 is CATSDWTDTQYF. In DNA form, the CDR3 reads TGTGCCACCAGTGATTGGACAGATACGCAGTATTTT.

The CDR3 coding sequence is TGTGCCAGCAGCAGCGTCGGGGTGTACGAGCAGTACTTC. This sequence encodes CASSSVGVYEQYF. V usage is TRBV11-1 and J usage is TRBJ2-7; tentative D call: TRBD2 (5 bases). V was shortened by 5 bases and J by 4 bases, with 12 bases between the two germline ends. This CDR3 is 13 amino acids long. Per the germline V gene, CDR1 is SGHAT and CDR2 is FQDESV (reference sequence).

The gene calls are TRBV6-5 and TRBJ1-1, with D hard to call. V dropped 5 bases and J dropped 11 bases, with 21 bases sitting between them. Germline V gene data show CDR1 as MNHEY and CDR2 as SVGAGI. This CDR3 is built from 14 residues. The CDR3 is CASSTPLGIHGAFF. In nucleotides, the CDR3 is TGTGCCAGCAGTACCCCCCTCGGGATCCACGGGGCTTTCTTT.

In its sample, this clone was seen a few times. The chain's CDR3 is CASSVGETDTQYF. DNA of the CDR3: TGTGCCAGCAGCGTGGGGGAGACAGATACGCAGTATTTT. J is TRBJ2-3 and V is TRBV9; tentatively, D is TRBD1 or TRBD2 (5 bases each). This CDR3 comprises 13 residues. Looked up from germline, CDR1 is SGDLS and CDR2 is YYNGEE. Between the trimmed V and J ends, which lost 2 bases and 3 bases, there was a span of 7 bases.

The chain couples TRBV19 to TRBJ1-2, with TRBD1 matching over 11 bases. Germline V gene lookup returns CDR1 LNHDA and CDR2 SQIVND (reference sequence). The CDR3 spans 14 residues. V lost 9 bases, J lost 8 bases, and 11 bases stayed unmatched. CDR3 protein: CASTQLDRGLGYTF. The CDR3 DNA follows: TGTGCCAGCACGCAATTGGACAGGGGGCTCGGCTACACCTTC.

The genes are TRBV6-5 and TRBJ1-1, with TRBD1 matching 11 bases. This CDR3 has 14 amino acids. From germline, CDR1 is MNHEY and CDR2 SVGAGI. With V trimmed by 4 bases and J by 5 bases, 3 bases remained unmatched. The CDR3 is CASSLDRGRTEAFF. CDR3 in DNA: TGTGCCAGCAGTTTGGACAGGGGGCGGACTGAAGCTTTCTTT.

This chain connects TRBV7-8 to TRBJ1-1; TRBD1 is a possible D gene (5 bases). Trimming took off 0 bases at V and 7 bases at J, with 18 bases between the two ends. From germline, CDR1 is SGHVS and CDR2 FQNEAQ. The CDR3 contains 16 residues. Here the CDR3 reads CASSLARYPGPYEAFF. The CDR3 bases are TGTGCCAGCAGCTTAGCGCGATATCCGGGACCCTATGAAGCTTTCTTT.

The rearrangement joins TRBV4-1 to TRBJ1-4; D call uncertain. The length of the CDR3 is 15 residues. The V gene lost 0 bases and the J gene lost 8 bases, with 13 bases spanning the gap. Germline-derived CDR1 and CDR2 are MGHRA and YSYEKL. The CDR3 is CASSQERPIAEKLFF. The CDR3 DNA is TGCGCCAGCAGCCAAGAAAGACCAATCGCGGAAAAACTGTTTTTT.

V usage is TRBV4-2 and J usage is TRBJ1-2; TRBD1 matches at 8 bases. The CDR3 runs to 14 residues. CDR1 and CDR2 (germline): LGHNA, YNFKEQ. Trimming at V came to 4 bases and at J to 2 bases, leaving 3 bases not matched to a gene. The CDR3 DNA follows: TGTGCCAGCAGCCTTGGGACAGGAAACTATGGCTACACCTTC. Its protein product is CASSLGTGNYGYTF.

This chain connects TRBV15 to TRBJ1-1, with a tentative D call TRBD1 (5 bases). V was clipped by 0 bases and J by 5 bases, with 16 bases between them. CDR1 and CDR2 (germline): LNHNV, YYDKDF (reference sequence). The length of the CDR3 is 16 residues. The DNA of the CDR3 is TGTGCCACCAGCAGAGAGGGGGATAGGGTAATTACTGAAGCTTTCTTT. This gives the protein CATSREGDRVITEAFF.

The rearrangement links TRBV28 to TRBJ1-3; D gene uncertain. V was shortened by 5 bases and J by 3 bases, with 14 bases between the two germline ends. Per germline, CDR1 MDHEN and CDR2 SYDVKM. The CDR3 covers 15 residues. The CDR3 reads CASSVNQYIGNTIYF. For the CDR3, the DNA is TGTGCCAGCAGTGTAAATCAGTATATTGGAAACACCATATATTTT. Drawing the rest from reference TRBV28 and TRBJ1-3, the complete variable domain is DVKVTQSSRYLVKRTGEKVFLECVQDMDHENMFWYRQDPGLGLRLIYFSYDVKMKEKGDIPEGYSVSREKKERFSLILESASTNQTSMYLCASSVNQYIGNTIYFGEGSWLTVV.

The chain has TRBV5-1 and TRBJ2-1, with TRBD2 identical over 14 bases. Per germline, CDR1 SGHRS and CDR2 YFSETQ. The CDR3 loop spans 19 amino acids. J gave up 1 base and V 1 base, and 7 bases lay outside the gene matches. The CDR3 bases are TGCGCCAGCAGCTTGATGGGGACTAGCGGGGGAAGATCCTACAATGAGCAGTTCTTC. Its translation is CASSLMGTSGGRSYNEQFF.

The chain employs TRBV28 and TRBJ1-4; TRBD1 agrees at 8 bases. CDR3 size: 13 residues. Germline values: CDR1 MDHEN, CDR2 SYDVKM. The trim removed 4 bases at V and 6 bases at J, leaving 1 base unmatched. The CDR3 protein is CASSSGQDEKLFF. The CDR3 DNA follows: TGTGCCAGCAGTTCGGGACAGGATGAAAAACTGTTTTTT. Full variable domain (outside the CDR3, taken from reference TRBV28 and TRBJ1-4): DVKVTQSSRYLVKRTGEKVFLECVQDMDHENMFWYRQDPGLGLRLIYFSYDVKMKEKGDIPEGYSVSREKKERFSLILESASTNQTSMYLCASSSGQDEKLFFGSGTQLSVL.

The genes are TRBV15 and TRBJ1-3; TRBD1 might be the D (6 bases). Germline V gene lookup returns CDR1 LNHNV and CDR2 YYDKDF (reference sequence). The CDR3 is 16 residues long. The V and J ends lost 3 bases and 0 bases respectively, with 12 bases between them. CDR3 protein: CATSRGAFYSGNTIYF. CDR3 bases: TGTGCCACCAGCAGGGGGGCATTTTACTCTGGAAACACCATATATTTT.

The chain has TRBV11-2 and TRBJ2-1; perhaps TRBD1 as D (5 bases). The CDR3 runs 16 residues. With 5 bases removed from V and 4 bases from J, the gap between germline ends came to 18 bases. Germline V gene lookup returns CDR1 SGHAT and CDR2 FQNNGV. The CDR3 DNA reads TGTGCCAGCAGCACTCGGACACAAAGACAGTACAATGAGCAGTTCTTC. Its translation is CASSTRTQRQYNEQFF.

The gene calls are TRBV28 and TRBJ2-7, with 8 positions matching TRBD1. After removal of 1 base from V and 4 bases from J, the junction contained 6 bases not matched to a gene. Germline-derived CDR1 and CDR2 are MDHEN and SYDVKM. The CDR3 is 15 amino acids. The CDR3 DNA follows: TGTGCCAGCAGTTTATATGGGACAGGCCAATACGAGCAGTACTTC. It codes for CASSLYGTGQYEQYF.